These 22 T cell receptor beta chains were sequenced from one sample in a study of T cells expressing NK-cell markers. TCRdb reprocessed the 5' RACE reads, with one entry per CDR3 protein and no DNA. This repertoire includes 400,000 or so distinct CDR3 sequences. The source material was blood T cells: a sorted CD56 or NKG2C T cell subset, CD4+ or CD8+ T cells, or bulk PBMC T cells (not recorded which). Receptors were obtained from a woman aged 50 to 60 in good health.

CDR3 region: CASSFRGYGETQYF. The chain employs TRBV5-6 and TRBJ2-5. This CDR3 region has 14 residues. CDR1 and CDR2 (germline): SGHDT, YYEEEE.

The chain uses TRBV12-3 or TRBV12-4 and TRBJ1-2; TCRdb's D call, TRBD1, is unchecked because there is no DNA. The CDR3 length is 12 residues. This CDR3 reads CASKKGVRGYTF.

The rearrangement links TRBV11-3 to TRBJ2-1; TCRdb gives TRBD1 as the D gene, but with no DNA this cannot be confirmed. CDR3 size: 14 residues. Looked up from germline, CDR1 is SGHNT and CDR2 is YENEEA. The CDR3 spells CASSYPGRWHEQFF.

The genes are TRBV4-1 and TRBJ2-7; the TRBD2 assignment by TCRdb is unverifiable without DNA. The germline gives CDR1 MGHRA, CDR2 YSYEKL. The CDR3 loop spans 16 amino acids. The CDR3 loop reads CASSQASGTNLYEQYF.

V usage is TRBV20-1 and J usage is TRBJ2-3; TCRdb lists TRBD1, though no DNA is available to test this call. The CDR3 contains 14 residues. Germline CDR1 is DFQATT and CDR2 is SNEGSKA (reference sequence). This CDR3 reads CSAQDRTFTDTQYF.

The chain couples TRBV12-3 or TRBV12-4 to TRBJ2-2; TCRdb's D call of TRBD2 is untestable without DNA. CDR3 length: 17 residues. CDR3 residues: CASTTRFWREGTGELFF.

This chain joins TRBV5-4 and TRBJ2-1; there is no DNA to check the TCRdb D call of TRBD2. Germline CDR1 reads SGHNT; CDR2 reads YYREEE (reference sequence). This CDR3 has 18 residues. The CDR3 loop reads CASSLVWRTSGPYNEQFF. The variable domain in full, completed from reference TRBV5-4 and TRBJ2-1, reads ETGVTQSPTHLIKTRGQQVTLRCSSQSGHNTVSWYQQALGQGPQFIFQYYREEENGRGNFPPRFSGLQFPNYSSELNVNALELDDSALYLCASSLVWRTSGPYNEQFFGPGTRLTVL.

The chain combines TRBV9 with TRBJ2-3; with no DNA, the TCRdb D assignment of TRBD1 cannot be verified. The CDR3 totals 13 residues. Germline loops: CDR1 SGDLS, CDR2 YYNGEE. The CDR3 loop is CASRKGVSDTQYF.

The chain joins TRBV20-1 to TRBJ2-1; TCRdb returns TRBD1, unconfirmable since there is no DNA. The CDR3 is 13 residues long. Germline CDR1 and CDR2: DFQATT and SNEGSKA (reference sequence). The CDR3 here is CSAPAPGAGEQFF.

V usage is TRBV7-6 and J usage is TRBJ2-1; the TCRdb D gene call, TRBD1, has no DNA to confirm it. The germline V gene encodes CDR1 SGHVS and CDR2 FNYEAQ. This CDR3 has 15 amino acids. CDR3 region: CASSLDTDRYNEQFF.

This chain uses TRBV25-1 with TRBJ1-1. The CDR3 spans 13 residues. Germline values: CDR1 MGHDK, CDR2 SYGVNS. The CDR3 here is CASSGRGDTEAFF.

The chain joins TRBV6-1 to TRBJ1-1; the TCRdb call, TRBD1, lacks DNA for checking. The CDR3 is 14 residues long. The V gene's germline CDR1 is MNHNS and CDR2 SASEGT. The CDR3 reads CASIPQGPGAEAFF.

The gene calls are TRBV7-9 and TRBJ2-6; TCRdb selects TRBD2, and the lack of DNA leaves this call unchecked. Germline V lookup: CDR1 SEHNR, CDR2 FQNEAQ (reference sequence). The CDR3 totals 17 residues. CDR3 protein: CASSLTVAVHRANVLTF.

The chain combines TRBV7-9 with TRBJ2-2. The CDR3 length is 13 residues. Germline values: CDR1 SEHNR, CDR2 FQNEAQ (reference sequence). CDR3 protein: CASSLAPSGELFF.

J is TRBJ1-1 and V is TRBV6-5. CDR1 and CDR2 from the germline V gene are MNHEY and SVGAGI. The CDR3 extends over 15 amino acids. The CDR3 region is CASSYSDTPLTEAFF.

The gene calls are TRBV7-8 and TRBJ2-3. The length of the CDR3 is 15 residues. The V gene's germline CDR1 is SGHVS and CDR2 FQNEAQ. The CDR3 region is CASSLGTSFTTTQYF.

J is TRBJ2-2 and V is TRBV30; TCRdb outputs TRBD1, but without DNA this stays unchecked. Germline V gives CDR1 GTSNPN, CDR2 SVGIG (reference sequence). The CDR3 covers 16 residues. CDR3 region: CAWSVVPGANTGELFF.

The genes are TRBV5-1 and TRBJ2-1. CDR1 is SGHRS, CDR2 YFSETQ, per germline. The CDR3 runs to 12 residues. CDR3 amino acids: CASSFLAGEQFF.

The chain has TRBV4-1 and TRBJ2-1; the D call of TRBD2 rests on TCRdb alone, since no DNA is present to check it. The CDR3 covers 17 residues. Per germline, CDR1 MGHRA and CDR2 YSYEKL. CDR3 sequence reads: CASSHTPGLAENNEQFF.

V and J are TRBV7-8 and TRBJ2-1; the TRBD1 assignment by TCRdb is unverifiable without DNA. The CDR3 runs 20 residues. Germline V gene data show CDR1 as SGHVS and CDR2 as FQNEAQ. The CDR3 sequence: CASSLGFRGPKALSDNEQFF.

This chain links TRBV11-2 with TRBJ1-1; the D gene TCRdb calls, TRBD1, cannot be checked with no DNA. Germline CDR1 SGHAT, CDR2 FQNNGV. The CDR3 covers 16 residues. The chain's CDR3 is CASSATGVEGNTEAFF.

The gene calls are TRBV10-3 and TRBJ1-1; TCRdb designates TRBD1, a call that cannot be tested without DNA. This CDR3 is built from 13 residues. The germline CDR1 and CDR2 sequences are ENHRY and SYGVKD. Here the CDR3 reads CAIRGGGLTEAFF.